This T cell receptor (beta chain) was captured by sequencing in a study of T cell responses to AZD1222 COVID-19 vaccine. Germline V gives CDR1 SGHAT, CDR2 FQNNGV. The CDR3 totals 15 residues. V lost 3 bases and J 1 base, leaving 10 bases between the germline ends. About this clone: No antigen is known for it.

The data were produced by immunoSEQ multiplex PCR, yet TCRdb's version contains in-frame clones alone and is incomplete. The sample has 150,000 to 200,000 clones; just under 95% are singletons. Study-wide points: There were vaccine-associated CD4 TCRs across spike, dominant at 160-218 and 743-854. Most donors were white British and more were female, and clonal diversity was possibly underestimated. Nearly half of unique spike-specific TCRs reportedly avoided B.1.351 and B.1.1.7 mutated regions. Researchers took repertoire samples only after the peak T cell response had come.

Sequenced here: peripheral blood, sampled 28 days after the second dose of the MenACWY control vaccine. The V and J genes are TRBV11-2 and TRBJ1-3; tentative D call: TRBD1 (6 bases). The clonotype comes from an adult who received the MenACWY meningococcal vaccine as a control. The CDR3 DNA reads TGTGCCAGCAGCTTGGTCAGGGGTTCTGGAAACACCATATATTTT. It yields the protein CASSLVRGSGNTIYF.